A single sample is the source of the 9 T cell receptor beta chains below, sequenced in a study of Graves' ophthalmopathy and Graves' hyperthyroidism (dated by TCRdb to 2016 to 2018). The sequencer listed for this sample is Illumina HiSeq 2000. TCR beta CDR3 regions were amplified from RNA transcripts for repertoire sequencing. HTBI primers and the Qiagen OneStep RT-PCR kit were used in a first-round RT-PCR, which was followed by a second-round multiplex PCR, size selection and purification. TCRdb handled the public reads itself, with Q25 trimming in fastp and clone calling in MiXCR, and kept productive beta chains. Rows merge per CDR3 protein into single entries with the most common DNA and genes. The sample profile shows hundreds of thousands of distinct CDR3 sequences; about 20% of them were found once. The ten top clones hold more than 5.5% of the sample. Sample: peripheral blood. The receptors were sampled from a woman aged 18-29 years with stable Graves' hyperthyroidism. Some clones in this sample may be carry-over from other donors' samples. Donor details come from another sample of the same person, matched by shared clones.

This clonotype was recorded many times. The chain has TRBV7-3 and TRBJ2-7, with no clear D. V gave up 1 base and J gave up 2 bases, with 9 bases separating them. This CDR3 is 14 amino acids long. The germline CDR1 and CDR2 sequences are SGHTA and FQGTGA. CDR3 residues: CASSLNAGAYEQYF. CDR3 bases: TGTGCCAGCAGCTTAAACGCAGGAGCCTACGAGCAGTACTTC. Variable domain in full (rest from reference TRBV7-3 and TRBJ2-7): GAGVSQTPSNKVTEKGKYVELRCDPISGHTALYWYRQSLGQGPEFLIYFQGTGAADDSGLPNDRFFAVRPEGSVSTLKIQRTERGDSAVYLCASSLNAGAYEQYFGPGTRLTVT.

This clonotype came up a few times. This may stem from a read error, because a much larger clone lies one nucleotide away. The genes are TRBV6-2 or TRBV6-3 and TRBJ1-2; D not resolved. V lost 4 bases to trimming and J lost 1 base, with 7 bases between them. CDR3 length: 13 residues. Germline loops: CDR1 MNHEY, CDR2 SVGEGT. CDR3 sequence: CASSFRVNYGYTF. In DNA, the CDR3 is TGTGCCAGCAGTTTTCGGGTTAACTATGGCTACACCTTC.

This clonotype came up a few times. The gene calls are TRBV9 and TRBJ2-2, with D perhaps matching TRBD2 (6 bases). The CDR3 length is 16 residues. Germline V gene data show CDR1 as SGDLS and CDR2 as YYNGEE. Trimming cost V 3 bases and J 10 bases, with 22 bases left between them. The CDR3 reads CASSGSLWGVRAELFF. In nucleotides, the CDR3 is TGTGCCAGCAGCGGTTCGTTATGGGGGGTACGCGCGGAGCTGTTTTTT.

J is TRBJ1-1 and V is TRBV6-1, with 7 bases identical to TRBD1. CDR3 length equals 15 residues. Germline V gene lookup returns CDR1 MNHNS and CDR2 SASEGT. V lost 6 bases, J lost 2 bases, and 9 bases stayed unmatched. The CDR3 bases are TGTGCCAGCAGGGATACAGGGGCCGAAAACACTGAAGCTTTCTTT. As protein: CASRDTGAENTEAFF.

This chain joins TRBV6-1 and TRBJ2-7, with D unresolved. Trimming took 10 bases from V and 3 from J, leaving 16 bases between them. The V gene's germline CDR1 is MNHNS and CDR2 SASEGT. This CDR3 contains 13 residues. The CDR3 DNA follows: TGTGCCACCTCCAGTGGCTTGCGCTACGAGCAGTACTTC. Its protein product is CATSSGLRYEQYF.

The chain uses TRBV12-3 or TRBV12-4 and TRBJ2-7; no reliable D call. The CDR3 contains 14 residues. Deletions cut 3 bases from V and 3 bases from J, with 12 bases between. CDR3 DNA: TGTGCCAGCAGTTTGCCAATCGGTCACTACGAGCAGTACTTC. It specifies CASSLPIGHYEQYF.

The chain uses TRBV6-2 or TRBV6-3 and TRBJ2-3; D ambiguous. CDR1 and CDR2 from the germline V gene are MNHEY and SVGEGT. V was clipped by 3 bases and J by 4 bases, with 2 bases between them. The CDR3 is 11 residues long. Here the CDR3 DNA reads TGTGCCAGCAGTTATCCAGATACGCAGTATTTT. It yields the protein CASSYPDTQYF.

The table lists this clonotype with a few counts. The chain is built from TRBV19 and TRBJ1-6; D is ambiguous. This CDR3 has 13 residues. V lost 4 bases, J lost 16 bases, and 17 bases lay in between. The germline CDR1 and CDR2 sequences are LNHDA and SQIVND (reference sequence). This chain's CDR3 is CASSTQDGGDLHF. The CDR3 region has the DNA TGTGCCAGTAGTACCCAGGACGGCGGGGATCTCCACTTT.

This rearrangement joins TRBV27 to TRBJ2-7, with TRBD1 matching over 8 bases. V shed 3 bases, J shed 6 bases, and the junction held 7 bases outside the gene matches. Germline-derived CDR1 and CDR2 are MNHEY and SMNVEV (reference sequence). The CDR3 loop spans 14 amino acids. In nucleotides, the CDR3 is TGTGCCAGCAGTTTCTCCAGGGGGCAAGGCGAGCAGTACTTC. Translated: CASSFSRGQGEQYF.